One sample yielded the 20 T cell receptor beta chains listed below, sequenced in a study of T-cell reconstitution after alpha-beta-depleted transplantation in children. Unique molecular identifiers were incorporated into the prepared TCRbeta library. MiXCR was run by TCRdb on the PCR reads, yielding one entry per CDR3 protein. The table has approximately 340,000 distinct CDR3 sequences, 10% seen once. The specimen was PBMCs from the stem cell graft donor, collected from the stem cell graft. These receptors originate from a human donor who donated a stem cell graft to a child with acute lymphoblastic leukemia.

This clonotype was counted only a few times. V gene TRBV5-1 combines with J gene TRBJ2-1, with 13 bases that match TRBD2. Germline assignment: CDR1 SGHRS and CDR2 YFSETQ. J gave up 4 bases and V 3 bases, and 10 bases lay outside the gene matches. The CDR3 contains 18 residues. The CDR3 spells CASSSGLAGTGSYNEQFF. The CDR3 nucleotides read TGCGCCAGCAGCTCGGGACTAGCGGGAACCGGGAGTTACAATGAGCAGTTCTTC.

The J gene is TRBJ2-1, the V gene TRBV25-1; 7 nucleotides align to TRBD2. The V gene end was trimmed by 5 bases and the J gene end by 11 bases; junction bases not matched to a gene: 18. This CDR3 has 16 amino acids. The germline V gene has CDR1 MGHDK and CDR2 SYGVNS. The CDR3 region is CASSLPRGLLAEKQFF. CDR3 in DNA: TGTGCCAGCAGTCTCCCAAGGGGCCTCCTAGCGGAAAAGCAGTTCTTC.

The CDR3 spells CASSFSRYNEQFF. The CDR3 region has the DNA TGTGCCAGCAGTTTCTCCAGATACAATGAGCAGTTCTTC. The chain couples TRBV12-3 or TRBV12-4 to TRBJ2-1; unclear D gene. The CDR3 extends over 13 amino acids. The V end was cut by 3 bases, the J end by 4 bases, with 7 bases between.

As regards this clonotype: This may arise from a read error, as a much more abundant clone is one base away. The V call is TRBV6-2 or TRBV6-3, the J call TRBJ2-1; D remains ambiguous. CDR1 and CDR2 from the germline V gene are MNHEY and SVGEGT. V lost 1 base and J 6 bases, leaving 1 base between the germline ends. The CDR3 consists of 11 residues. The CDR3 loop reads CASSYFNEQFF. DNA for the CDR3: TGTGCCAGCAGTTACTTCAATGAGCAGTTCTTC.

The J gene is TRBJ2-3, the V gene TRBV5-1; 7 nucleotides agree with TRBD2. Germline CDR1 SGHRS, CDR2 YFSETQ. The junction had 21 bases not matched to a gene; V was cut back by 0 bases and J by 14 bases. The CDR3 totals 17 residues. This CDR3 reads CASSLAGGIADLGRAYF. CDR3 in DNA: TGCGCCAGCAGCTTGGCCGGGGGAATCGCGGACCTAGGGAGGGCGTATTTT.

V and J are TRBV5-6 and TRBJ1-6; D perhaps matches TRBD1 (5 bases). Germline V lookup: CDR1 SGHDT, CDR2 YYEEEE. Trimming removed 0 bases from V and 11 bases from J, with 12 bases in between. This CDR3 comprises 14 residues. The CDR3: CASSLAGYGAPLHF. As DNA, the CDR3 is TGTGCCAGCAGCTTGGCAGGGTACGGGGCACCCCTCCACTTT.

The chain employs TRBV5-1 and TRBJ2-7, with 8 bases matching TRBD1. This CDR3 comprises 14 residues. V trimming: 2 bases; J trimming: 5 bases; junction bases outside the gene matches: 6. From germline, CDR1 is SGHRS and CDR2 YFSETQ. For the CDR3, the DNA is TGCGCCAGCAGCTTTGCAGGGGGCGTGAACGAGCAGTACTTC. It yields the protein CASSFAGGVNEQYF.

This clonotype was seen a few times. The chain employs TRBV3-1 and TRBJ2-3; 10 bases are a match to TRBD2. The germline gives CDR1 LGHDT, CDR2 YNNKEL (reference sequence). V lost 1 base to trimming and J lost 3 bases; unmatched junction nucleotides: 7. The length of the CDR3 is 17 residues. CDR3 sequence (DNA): TGTGCCAGCAGCCAAGTTATATCAGCGGGAGGGACAGATACGCAGTATTTT. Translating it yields CASSQVISAGGTDTQYF.

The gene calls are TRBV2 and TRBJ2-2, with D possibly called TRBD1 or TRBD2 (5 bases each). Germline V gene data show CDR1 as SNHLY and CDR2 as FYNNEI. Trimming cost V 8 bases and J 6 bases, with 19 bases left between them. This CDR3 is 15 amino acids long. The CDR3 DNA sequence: TGTGCCAGCCAATTAGGGGTCGGGGTCGCCGGGGAGCTGTTTTTT. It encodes CASQLGVGVAGELFF.

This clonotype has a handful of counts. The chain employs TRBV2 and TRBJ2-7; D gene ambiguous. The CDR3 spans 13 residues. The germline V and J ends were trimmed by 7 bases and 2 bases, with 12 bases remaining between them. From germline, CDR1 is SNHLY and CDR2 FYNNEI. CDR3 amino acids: CASTGRVTYEQYF. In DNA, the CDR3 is TGTGCCAGCACCGGAAGGGTCACCTACGAGCAGTACTTC.

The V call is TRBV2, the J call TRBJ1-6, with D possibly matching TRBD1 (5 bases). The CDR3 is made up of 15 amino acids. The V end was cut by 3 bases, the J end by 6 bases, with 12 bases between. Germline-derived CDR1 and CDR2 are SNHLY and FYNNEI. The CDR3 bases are TGTGCCAGCAGTGACGGCAGGGACCCTAATTCACCCCTCCACTTT. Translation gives CASSDGRDPNSPLHF.

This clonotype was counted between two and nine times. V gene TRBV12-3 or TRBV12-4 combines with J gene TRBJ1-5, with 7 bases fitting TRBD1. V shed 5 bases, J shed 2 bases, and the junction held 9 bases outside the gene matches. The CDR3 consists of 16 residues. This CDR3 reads CASSGQGGGGNQPQHF. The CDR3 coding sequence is TGTGCCAGCAGTGGGCAGGGGGGCGGCGGCAATCAGCCCCAGCATTTT.

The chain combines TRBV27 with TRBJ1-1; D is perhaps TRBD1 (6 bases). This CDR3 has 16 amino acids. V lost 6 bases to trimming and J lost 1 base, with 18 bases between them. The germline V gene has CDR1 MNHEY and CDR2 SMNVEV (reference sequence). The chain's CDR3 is CASSSLGGRGNTEAFF. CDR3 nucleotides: TGTGCCAGCAGCTCGTTAGGGGGACGGGGGAACACTGAAGCTTTCTTT.

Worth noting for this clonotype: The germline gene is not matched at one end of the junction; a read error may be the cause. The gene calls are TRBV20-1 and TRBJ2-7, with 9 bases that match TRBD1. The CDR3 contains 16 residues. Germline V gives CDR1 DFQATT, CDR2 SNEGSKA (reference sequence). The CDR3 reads CCARDPAGTGYYEQYF. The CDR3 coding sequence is TGCTGTGCTAGAGATCCTGCCGGGACAGGGTATTACGAGCAGTACTTC.

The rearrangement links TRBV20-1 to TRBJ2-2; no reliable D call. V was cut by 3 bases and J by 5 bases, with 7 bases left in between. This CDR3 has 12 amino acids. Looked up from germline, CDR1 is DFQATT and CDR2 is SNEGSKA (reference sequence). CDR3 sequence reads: CSASGATGELFF. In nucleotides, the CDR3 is TGCAGTGCTAGCGGAGCGACCGGGGAGCTGTTTTTT.

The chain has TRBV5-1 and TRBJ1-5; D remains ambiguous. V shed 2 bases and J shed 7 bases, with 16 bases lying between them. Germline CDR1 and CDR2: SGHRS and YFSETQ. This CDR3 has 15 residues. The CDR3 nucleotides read TGCGCCAGCAGCTTAGCGGGCCAAACTGGGCAGCCCCAGCATTTT. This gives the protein CASSLAGQTGQPQHF.

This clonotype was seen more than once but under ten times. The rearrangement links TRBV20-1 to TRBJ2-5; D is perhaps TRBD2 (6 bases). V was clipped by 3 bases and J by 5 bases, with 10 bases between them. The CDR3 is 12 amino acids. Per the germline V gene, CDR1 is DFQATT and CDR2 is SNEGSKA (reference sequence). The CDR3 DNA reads TGCAGTGCTAGCCCAGGGAGGGAGACCCAGTACTTC. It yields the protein CSASPGRETQYF.

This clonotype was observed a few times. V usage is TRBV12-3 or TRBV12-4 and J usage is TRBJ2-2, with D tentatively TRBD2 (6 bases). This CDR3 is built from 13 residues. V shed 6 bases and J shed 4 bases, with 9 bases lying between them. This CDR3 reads CASSRDFTGELFF. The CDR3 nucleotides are TGTGCCAGCAGCAGGGACTTCACCGGGGAGCTGTTTTTT.

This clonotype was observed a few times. The CDR3 spells CASSWTGTLETQYF. The CDR3 DNA sequence: TGTGCCAGCAGCTGGACAGGTACTCTGGAGACCCAGTACTTC. This chain connects TRBV7-2 to TRBJ2-5; TRBD1 agrees at 7 bases. The trim removed 4 bases at V and 5 bases at J, leaving 7 bases unmatched. The CDR3 is 14 amino acids. The germline gives CDR1 SGHTA, CDR2 FQGNSA.

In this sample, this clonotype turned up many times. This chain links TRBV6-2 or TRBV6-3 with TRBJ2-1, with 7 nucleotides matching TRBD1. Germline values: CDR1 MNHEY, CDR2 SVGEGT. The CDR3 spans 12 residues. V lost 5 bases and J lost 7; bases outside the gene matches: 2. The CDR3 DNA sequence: TGTGCCAGCAGTCGACAGGGTAATGAGCAGTTCTTC. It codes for CASSRQGNEQFF.